This TCR beta chain was obtained from a study of blood T cell repertoires in COVID-19. About the research overall: Nucleic acid was either cDNA or gDNA, and it came from T cells, B-cell-depleted T cells, or PBMCs.

The protocol was immunoSEQ multiplex PCR, while the TCRdb copy is restricted to in-frame clones and leaves out a portion. The table includes 200,000 to 300,000 clones, around 90% detected once. V lost 0 bases to trimming and J lost 3 bases, with 11 bases between them. The germline V gene has CDR1 KGHSH and CDR2 LQKENI. This CDR3 region has 15 residues. This chain connects TRBV18 to TRBJ1-1; D unresolved. The source of this sequence is a young man with COVID-19, enrolled during active disease. Material for sequencing was peripheral blood. CDR3 region: CASSPPAGLDTEAFF. CDR3 sequence (DNA): TGTGCCAGCTCACCACCGGCCGGGTTGGACACTGAAGCTTTCTTT.